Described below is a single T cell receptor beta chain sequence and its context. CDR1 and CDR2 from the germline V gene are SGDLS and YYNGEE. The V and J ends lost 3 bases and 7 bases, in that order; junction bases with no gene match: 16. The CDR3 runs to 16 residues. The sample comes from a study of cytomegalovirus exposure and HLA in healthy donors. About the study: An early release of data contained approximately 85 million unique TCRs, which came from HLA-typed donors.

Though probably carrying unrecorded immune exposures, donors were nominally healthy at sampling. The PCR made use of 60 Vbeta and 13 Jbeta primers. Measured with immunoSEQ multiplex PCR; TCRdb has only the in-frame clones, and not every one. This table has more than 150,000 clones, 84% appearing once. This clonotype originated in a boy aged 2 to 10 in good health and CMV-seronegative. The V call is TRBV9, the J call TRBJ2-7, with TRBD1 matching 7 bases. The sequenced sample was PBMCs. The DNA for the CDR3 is TGTGCCAGCAGCGCTAAATCGGGACAGACCTTTGGAGAGCAGTACTTC. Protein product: CASSAKSGQTFGEQYF.